The sequence of this TCR beta chain was determined in a study of T cells after yellow fever vaccination. Whole-study context: Preparation used SMART-Seq v4 Ultra Low Input for the low-cell-number fractions.

Findings of the study overall: After the booster, 96% of CD4 and 88% of CD8 primary-response clones were re-detected.

TCRdb ran MiXCR on the 5' RACE reads and lists one entry per CDR3 protein. The data contain about 260,000 distinct CDR3 sequences, under 15% of them singletons. This clonotype showed up many times. Its target is unknown. Germline CDR1 is DFQATT and CDR2 is SNEGSKA (reference sequence). V was shortened by 6 bases and J by 3 bases, with 11 bases between the two germline ends. This CDR3 has 12 residues. This receptor was identified in a man aged 25-45 years who received the YFV17D yellow fever vaccine. This chain links TRBV20-1 with TRBJ2-5, with D unresolved. Here the sequenced sample was CD4+ T cells sorted from PBMCs, taken 45 days after the yellow fever booster vaccination. CDR3 sequence (DNA): TGCAGTGCGGCCCAGGCAGAAGAGACCCAGTACTTC. Encoded protein: CSAAQAEETQYF.